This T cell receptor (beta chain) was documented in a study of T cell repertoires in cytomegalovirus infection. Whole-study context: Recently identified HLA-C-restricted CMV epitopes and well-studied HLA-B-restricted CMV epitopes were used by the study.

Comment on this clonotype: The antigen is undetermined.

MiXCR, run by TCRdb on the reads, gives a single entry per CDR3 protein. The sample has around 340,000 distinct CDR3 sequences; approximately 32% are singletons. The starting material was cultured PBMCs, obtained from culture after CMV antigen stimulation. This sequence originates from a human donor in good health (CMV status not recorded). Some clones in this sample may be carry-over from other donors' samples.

Here the CDR3 reads CASSLSVGAGNTIYF. Here the CDR3 DNA reads TGTGCCAGCAGTTTATCCGTGGGTGCTGGAAACACCATATATTTT. The V call is TRBV12-3 or TRBV12-4, the J call TRBJ1-3, with D hard to call. The CDR3 contains 15 residues. Trimming stripped 2 bases from V and 2 bases from J, with 10 bases between.